What follows describes a single T cell receptor beta chain. Its target is unknown. The CDR3 spans 14 residues. From germline, CDR1 is SGHVS and CDR2 FNYEAQ. Method: immunoSEQ multiplex PCR; TCRdb's copy keeps in-frame clones and lacks some. The sample consists of roughly 5,200 clones, roughly 80% of them appearing once. This record comes from a study of chemoradiotherapy in HPV16-positive cancers. Study-level information: Candidate HPV-specific clones and shared TCR motifs came from two HPV16-positive patients.

Notes on the study in general: HPV-specific T cells were functionally defined from only a couple of HPV16-positive patients. During treatment, candidate HPV-specific clones and E7-related motifs expanded in tumor.

This receptor was taken from a human donor with HPV-associated anogenital cancer. Sample collection occurred from a patient who underwent chemoradiotherapy. The rearrangement links TRBV7-6 to TRBJ2-5; D gene ambiguous. The closer fit of TRBJ2-7 to the DNA end suggests the J call may be wrong. The CDR3 is CASSPDASTYEQYF. CDR3 coding DNA: TGTGCCAGCAGCCCAGACGCAAGCACCTACGAGCAGTACTTC.